The 10 T cell receptor beta chains reported below all come from one sample, sequenced in a study of blood T cell repertoires in COVID-19. Only in-frame clones appear in the TCRdb table, and some are missing; sequencing was by immunoSEQ multiplex PCR. The table shows 200,000 to 300,000 clones, with 83% occurring only once. The sequenced material came from peripheral blood. These receptors originate from a human donor in a cohort sampled during active COVID-19.

The chain is built from TRBV7-9 and TRBJ2-2, with 10 bases matching TRBD1. This CDR3 has 15 amino acids. Per the germline V gene, CDR1 is SEHNR and CDR2 is FQNEAQ (reference sequence). Unmatched junction bases numbered 6, after V lost 6 bases and J lost 5 bases. The CDR3 here is CASSSGTGVTGELFF. Written as DNA, the CDR3 is TGTGCCAGCAGTTCCGGGACAGGGGTTACCGGGGAGCTGTTTTTT.

This clone was counted a few times. This rearrangement joins TRBV2 to TRBJ2-1; 10 nucleotides match TRBD2. Germline V CDR1 and CDR2: SNHLY, FYNNEI. The CDR3 has 14 residues. The junction had 7 bases not matched to a gene; V was cut back by 4 bases and J by 10 bases. The CDR3 is CASSALAGVGEQFF. The CDR3 coding sequence is TGTGCCAGCAGTGCTCTAGCGGGAGTAGGGGAGCAGTTCTTC.

This chain links TRBV5-1 with TRBJ2-7; 8 nucleotides agree with TRBD1. After removal of 4 bases from V and 1 base from J, the junction contained 4 bases not matched to a gene. CDR1 is SGHRS and CDR2 is YFSETQ in the germline V gene. The CDR3 extends over 14 amino acids. The CDR3 nucleotides are TGCGCCAGCAGCAGTGGACAGGGTTCCTACGAGCAGTACTTC. This codes for CASSSGQGSYEQYF.

This CDR3 reads CSGRSSLGGEQFF. The CDR3 nucleotides are TGCAGCGGGCGGAGCTCCCTCGGGGGTGAGCAGTTCTTC. The V call is TRBV29-1, the J call TRBJ2-1; perhaps TRBD2 as D (6 bases). Trimming shortened V by 7 bases and J by 9 bases, and 19 bases separated the two germline ends. The germline V gene has CDR1 SQVTM and CDR2 ANQGSEA. The CDR3 is 13 residues long.

The chain combines TRBV11-3 with TRBJ2-3; 8 bases fit TRBD1. J gave up 7 bases and V 9 bases, and 12 bases lay outside the gene matches. Germline V gene lookup returns CDR1 SGHNT and CDR2 YENEEA. The CDR3 sequence is 14 residues long. The CDR3 DNA reads as TGTGCCAGTTCACAGGGGGTGGATAGAAATACGCAGTATTTT. It codes for CASSQGVDRNTQYF.

This sequence joins TRBV18 and TRBJ1-5, with TRBD1 identical over 8 bases. CDR3 length: 15 amino acids. Germline CDR1 and CDR2: KGHSH and LQKENI. With 5 bases clipped from V and 4 bases from J, the junction kept 7 bases outside the gene matches. The CDR3 here is CASSSGQGLNQPQHF. CDR3 DNA: TGTGCCAGCTCATCAGGACAGGGCCTAAATCAGCCCCAGCATTTT. The full variable domain, its missing parts supplied by reference TRBV18 and TRBJ1-5, is NAGVMQNPRHLVRRRGQEARLRCSPMKGHSHVYWYRQLPEEGLKFMVYLQKENIIDESGMPKERFSAEFPKEGPSILRIQQVVRGDSAAYFCASSSGQGLNQPQHFGDGTRLSIL.

The CDR3 protein is CASSRSTGYAEAFF. CDR3 coding DNA: TGTGCCAGCAGCCGTAGCACTGGGTACGCTGAAGCTTTCTTT. The J gene is TRBJ1-1, the V gene TRBV6-5; no clear D. The CDR3 sequence is 14 residues long. Trimming pared 6 bases from V and 6 bases from J, leaving 17 bases between. The germline V gene encodes CDR1 MNHEY and CDR2 SVGAGI.

This clone has more than one count but fewer than ten. The chain couples TRBV19 to TRBJ1-6; a possible D gene is TRBD1 (5 bases). V gave up 9 bases and J gave up 7 bases, with 19 bases separating them. Looked up from germline, CDR1 is LNHDA and CDR2 is SQIVND (reference sequence). The CDR3 contains 15 residues. The CDR3 nucleotides are TGTGCCAGCCACGGGGGGAGTTCGATGAATTCACCCCTCCACTTT. Protein sequence: CASHGGSSMNSPLHF.

The V call is TRBV9, the J call TRBJ2-7, with 11 bases identical to TRBD2. V lost 3 bases, J lost 0 bases, and 8 bases stayed unmatched. Germline V gene data show CDR1 as SGDLS and CDR2 as YYNGEE. This CDR3 is built from 17 residues. The CDR3 region is CASSGSSGLAASYEQYF. For the CDR3, the DNA is TGTGCCAGCAGCGGCTCCTCGGGACTAGCGGCCTCCTACGAGCAGTACTTC.

The V gene is TRBV24-1, the J gene TRBJ2-3; weak D call: TRBD2 (5 bases). Deletions cut 11 bases from V and 1 base from J, with 9 bases between. CDR3 length: 12 residues. Germline loops: CDR1 KGHDR, CDR2 SFDVKD. The CDR3 region is CAIRTGTDTQYF. The CDR3 bases are TGTGCCATTCGGACTGGCACAGATACGCAGTATTTT.